The rows below give T cell receptor beta chains drawn from one sample of a study of identifying expanded T cells in peripheral blood. Method: immunoSEQ multiplex PCR; TCRdb's copy keeps in-frame clones and lacks some. The sample has about 100,000 clones; around 85% are singletons. The sample comprised blood. The receptors come from a person between 18 and 75 years old in good health. Both conserved end residues are part of each CDR3. The D gene is left open where the match is weak. The size field is filled for only some rows; it gives once, few, many or a size class.

D	V	J	size	CDR3	DNA
TRBD1	TRBV19	TRBJ2-3	NA	CASSIGQGYTQYF	TGTGCCAGTAGTATAGGACAGGGATATACGCAGTATTTT
NA	TRBV29-1	TRBJ1-1	NA	CSVRGVLNTEAFF	TGCAGCGTGAGAGGGGTTTTGAACACTGAAGCTTTCTTT
TRBD1	TRBV6-5	TRBJ1-2	NA	CASSLLTGGFYGYTF	TGTGCCAGCAGTCTTTTGACAGGGGGCTTCTATGGCTACACCTTC
NA	TRBV6-6	TRBJ1-1	NA	CASSYGLVRQNPEAFF	TGTGCCAGCAGTTACGGTCTAGTGAGGCAGAATCCTGAAGCTTTCTTT
NA	TRBV27	TRBJ1-4	NA	CASSSNGWGEKLFF	TGTGCCAGCAGTTCCAACGGGTGGGGTGAAAAACTGTTTTTT
TRBD1	TRBV5-4	TRBJ2-2	NA	CASSPRTGAGTGELFF	TGTGCCAGCAGCCCAAGGACAGGGGCTGGCACCGGGGAGCTGTTTTTT
NA	TRBV4-1	TRBJ2-6	NA	CASSRTSDLSGANVLTF	TGCGCCAGCAGCCGAACCTCGGACCTTTCTGGGGCCAACGTCCTGACTTTC
TRBD1	TRBV10-3	TRBJ1-4	NA	CATEPKWTGGRQEKLFF	TGTGCCACCGAACCCAAGTGGACAGGAGGGCGACAAGAAAAACTGTTTTTT
NA	TRBV6-5	TRBJ1-5	NA	CASSRTPWANQPQHF	TGTGCCAGCAGCCGGACACCCTGGGCTAATCAGCCCCAGCATTTT
NA	TRBV10-3	TRBJ2-3	NA	CATGTSTDTQYF	TGTGCCACCGGGACTAGCACAGATACGCAGTATTTT
NA	TRBV11-2	TRBJ2-5	once	CASSFVKETQYF	TGTGCCAGCAGCTTTGTTAAAGAGACCCAGTACTTC
TRBD1	TRBV6-5	TRBJ1-1	NA	CASSLDRAMNTEAFF	TGTGCCAGCAGTTTAGACAGGGCTATGAACACTGAAGCTTTCTTT